The present TCR beta chain was sequenced within a study of blood T cell repertoires in COVID-19. Study-level information: Specimens from acute and convalescent COVID-19 originated in the United States, Italy and Spain. The cDNA or gDNA used as material had been derived from T cells, B-cell-depleted T cells, or PBMCs.

Per the study methods: Scientists estimated how many nucleated cells there were by amplifying reference gene primers. Sequencing was performed with immunoSEQ multiplex PCR; in TCRdb, only in-frame clones are kept and a portion is missing. Clonal size and the V and J genes are those of that table, whereas D and trimming came from the DNA. The sample includes about 140,000 clones, roughly 85% seen only once; the top ten take 2.5% to 3%. Trimming took off 3 bases at V and 4 bases at J, with 4 bases between the two ends. CDR1 is SGHVS and CDR2 is FQNEAQ in the germline V gene. The CDR3 has 11 residues. This clonotype originated in a man aged 45-65 years with acute or convalescent COVID-19. The sequencing sample was made of peripheral blood. The rearrangement uses TRBV7-8 and TRBJ2-7; D remains unclear. The CDR3 DNA reads TGTGCCAGCAGCTTGGAGTACGAGCAGTACTTC. Its protein is CASSLEYEQYF.